This T cell receptor (beta chain) was identified during a study of long-term antiretroviral therapy in people with HIV (dated by TCRdb to between 2021 and 2022). For the wider study: The earliest samples were collected about a decade before the 2015 WHO recommendation for immediate ART, when ART was typically delayed until CD4 counts fell. Whether ART initiation and durable HIV suppression were associated with changes in peripheral blood TRB repertoire composition and diversity was tested in a retrospective serial study. From a few dozen adults with confirmed HIV infection, the cohort provided some 200 cryopreserved PBMC samples, gathered serially across a mean of around six years (range 1-12). Of the roughly 32 participants with HIV, approximately ten were female. Test extractions of a monoclonal T-cell line alongside 30 or so polyclonal samples showed no cross-contamination during QIAcube processing.

Here is what the overall study found, with its caveats: At every time point, the repertoire was dominated by expanded TRB clones first identified before ART initiation, although this dominance fluctuated and, in many PLHIV, declined after ART. Because PBMC availability was limited, only the TCR beta chain was sequenced, with no alpha chain pairing. Because cell numbers in pre-ART samples were limited, unsorted PBMC were profiled instead of sorted CD4+ and CD8+ T cells. No data were available on ART adherence, viral resistance or therapy changes, limiting inferences about post-ART repertoire changes. ART initiation was associated with a significant increase in TRB diversity, but diversity stayed significantly below transplant donor controls even after long-term ART. The samples span the years 2004 to 2017, and the ART regimens used at that time may not be as effective as current regimens. HIV repertoires had narrower CDR3 length ranges than controls, and the network structure suggested an antigen-experienced repertoire that shifted only slightly toward naive after ART.

This clone appeared once. No antigen is known for it. No much larger clonotype is one base removed from it; base qualities were not supplied. The immunoSEQ hsTCRB v3.0 assay was used at survey level resolution to sequence the TRB variable region. The targeted TRB sequencing depth was about 35,000-55,000 T-cell genomes per sample. TRB libraries were pooled and sequenced on an Illumina MiSeq using a v3 150-cycle kit. For the original study's pipeline: Repertoire analysis was run in R within a reproducible Nextflow workflow that covered QC, data transformation and analysis. Custom analyses were implemented in LymphoSeq2, an R package for AIRR-Seq data exploration. Several samples that yielded fewer than 5000 total TRB sequences were excluded, so that 150 to 200 HIV repertoires were analyzed. Among the 170 to 200 retained HIV repertoires, some 57 were collected before ART initiation and fewer than 150 were collected after ART initiation. Each repertoire was downsampled to 5000 TRB nucleotide sequences, and summary statistics were averaged across 100 downsampling iterations. Only TRB sequences with CDR3 regions of at least seven amino acids were retained for analysis. Diversity was measured with a Shannon entropy-derived clonality score and the Gini coefficient. Repertoire networks linked the top 5000 CDR3 amino acid sequences whenever two sequences differed by an edit distance of one. For TRB CDR3 amino acid sequences, antigen specificity groups and MHC restriction were predicted with GLIPH2. To flag known CMV, EBV, HIV or tissue antigen associations, CDR3 amino acid sequences were matched against VDJdb and McPAS-TCR. Pre-ART, post-ART and control groups were compared with Wilcoxon signed-rank tests and Holm-Bonferroni correction. TCRdb carries this immuneACCESS record with in-frame sequences only. Its versions omit some clonotypes, under half of them owing to an unresolved V gene in the studies checked, with the rest unexplained. That table gives V, J and clone size, and the DNA gave D and trimming. The sample yields fewer than 30,000 clones; 95% were counted once. The leading ten clones occupy more than 8% of the sample.

Inclusion was restricted to participants for whom at least one PBMC sample before ART initiation and at least two post-ART samples were available. Treatment was received in the United States of America by all participants with HIV. Before DNA extraction, cryopreserved samples of roughly 0.9-10 million PBMC were thawed and then washed. At the time of the earliest PBMC sample, participants with HIV were aged between about 20 and 54 years. PBMC samples from each participant spanned 1-4 timepoints before ART initiation and 2-8 timepoints after ART initiation, with a median of 7 samples. For every participant, serial HIV viral load, CD4+ T-cell count, ART history and demographic data were obtained. Genomic DNA was extracted from unsorted PBMC with a Qiagen kit on a QIAcube, with processing performed in batches of 12 samples. Reading the germline V gene gives CDR1 SGHRS and CDR2 YFSETQ. V lost 0 bases and J lost 4 bases; the stretch between them is 10 bases long. Inclusive of the bounding cysteine and phenylalanine, the CDR3 is 14 residues long. Only the CDR3 portion is preserved as DNA: 42 bases, with reading frame beginning at the first base.

The sequencing here drew on unsorted PBMCs, taken 5.3 years after starting antiretroviral therapy. The sequence derives from a man aged 25 to 40 with HIV. Recombination joined TRBV5-1 with TRBJ1-2; the D gene is not confidently resolved. The sequence in DNA is TGCGCCAGCAGCTTGGAGGCGAAGTTCTATGGCTACACCTTC. This codes for CASSLEAKFYGYTF.